Below are 11 T cell receptor beta chains sequenced from a single sample in a study of blood T cell repertoires in COVID-19. TCRdb keeps only in-frame clones here, not all; method: immunoSEQ multiplex PCR. The repertoire consists of around 340,000 clones, with approximately 86% occurring once and the leading ten covering just over 7%. Sequencing was done on a sample of peripheral blood. These receptors were collected from a woman aged 60-70 years with COVID-19, enrolled during active disease.

V and J are TRBV7-9 and TRBJ2-1; the D gene is possibly TRBD1 (6 bases). The CDR3 has 16 amino acids. Looked up from germline, CDR1 is SEHNR and CDR2 is FQNEAQ (reference sequence). The ends were cut back, 4 bases at V and 5 bases at J, with 18 bases in the middle. The chain's CDR3 is CASSSDRLTINNEQFF. CDR3 in DNA: TGTGCCAGCAGCTCAGACAGGCTCACGATTAACAATGAGCAGTTCTTC.

This clone has a handful of counts. The J gene is TRBJ2-7, the V gene TRBV5-5, with D unresolved. V was pared by 0 bases and J by 1 base, with 17 bases between. Germline assignment: CDR1 SGHKS and CDR2 YYEKEE (reference sequence). The CDR3 has 17 residues. The CDR3 DNA is TGTGCCAGCAGCTTGGCTTTTCGAGGTTACCTATCCTACGAGCAGTACTTC. The encoded protein is CASSLAFRGYLSYEQYF.

This sequence joins TRBV3-1 (or the pseudogene TRBV3-2) and TRBJ2-1; D gene ambiguous. Trimming removed 1 base at V and 5 bases at J, with 3 bases between. The CDR3 sequence is 12 residues long. Germline CDR1 reads LGHDT; CDR2 reads YNNKEL (reference sequence). The CDR3 DNA is TGTGCCAGCAGCCAAGCAAACAATGAGCAGTTCTTC. It is translated as CASSQANNEQFF.

This chain links TRBV9 with TRBJ1-1, with D unresolved. The germline gives CDR1 SGDLS, CDR2 YYNGEE. The CDR3 runs 13 residues. The V and J ends lost 4 bases and 0 bases respectively, with 7 bases between them. The CDR3 here is CASSFTMNTEAFF. CDR3 coding DNA: TGTGCCAGCAGCTTTACAATGAACACTGAAGCTTTCTTT.

The V call is TRBV3-1 (or the pseudogene TRBV3-2), the J call TRBJ2-2; TRBD1 agrees at 10 bases. The CDR3 has 15 residues. Germline CDR1 and CDR2: LGHDT and YNNKEL (reference sequence). Trimming removed 5 bases from V and 3 bases from J; junction bases left unmatched: 3. CDR3 protein: CASSSGQGDTGELFF. DNA for the CDR3: TGTGCCAGCAGCTCCGGACAGGGGGACACCGGGGAGCTGTTTTTT.

The rearrangement links TRBV29-1 to TRBJ2-5; D is undetermined. This CDR3 region has 11 residues. CDR1 is SQVTM and CDR2 is ANQGSEA in the germline V gene. The germline V and J ends were trimmed by 6 bases and 5 bases, with 10 bases remaining between them. The CDR3 region is CSVPLRETQYF. CDR3 nucleotide sequence: TGCAGCGTCCCTCTTCGGGAGACCCAGTACTTC. The full variable domain, in which reference TRBV29-1 and TRBJ2-5 provide the parts outside the CDR3, is SAVISQKPSRDICQRGTSLTIQCQVDSQVTMMFWYRQQPGQSLTLIATANQGSEATYESGFVIDKFPISRPNLTFSTLTVSNMSPEDSSIYLCSVPLRETQYFGPGTRLLVL.

This chain connects TRBV5-8 to TRBJ2-2; weak D call: TRBD2 (6 bases). V was clipped by 4 bases and J by 5 bases, with 18 bases between them. CDR3 length: 16 residues. Germline V CDR1 and CDR2: SGHTS, YDEGEE. The CDR3 DNA is TGTGCCAGCAGCCTGGGACTGTCGTCGGGGACCGGGGAGCTGTTTTTT. As protein: CASSLGLSSGTGELFF.

The chain is built from TRBV9 and TRBJ2-7; TRBD1 agrees at 10 bases. This CDR3 is built from 13 residues. After removal of 3 bases from V and 5 bases from J, the junction contained 2 bases not matched to a gene. The V gene's germline CDR1 is SGDLS and CDR2 YYNGEE. This CDR3 is CASSGGTGDEQYF. The CDR3 nucleotides are TGTGCCAGCAGCGGCGGGACAGGGGACGAGCAGTACTTC.

This clone was observed a few times. This chain uses TRBV15 with TRBJ2-2, with D perhaps TRBD2 (7 bases). CDR3 length equals 16 residues. Trimming pared 6 bases from V and 2 bases from J, leaving 16 bases between. Germline-derived CDR1 and CDR2 are LNHNV and YYDKDF (reference sequence). CDR3 in amino acids: CATSIGGAGNTGELFF. CDR3 nucleotides: TGTGCCACCAGTATTGGGGGGGCCGGAAACACCGGGGAGCTGTTTTTT.

This clone was counted a single time. The rearrangement joins TRBV6-1 to TRBJ2-7, with 12 bases that match TRBD1. V trimming: 3 bases; J trimming: 5 bases; junction bases outside the gene matches: 5. The CDR3 runs 15 residues. Germline CDR1 is MNHNS and CDR2 is SASEGT. For the CDR3, the DNA is TGTGCCAGCAGTGACCCTGGGACAGGGGGCGACGAGCAGTACTTC. Translation: CASSDPGTGGDEQYF.

This clone was observed a handful of times. CDR3 region: CASSLFLRDAEAFF. The CDR3 bases are TGTGCCAGCAGCTTATTTTTGAGGGATGCTGAAGCTTTCTTT. The chain couples TRBV7-2 to TRBJ1-1; D gene unclear. CDR1 is SGHTA and CDR2 is FQGNSA in the germline V gene. The CDR3 extends over 14 amino acids. Trimming removed 2 bases at V and 6 bases at J, with 13 bases between.